This record concerns one TCR beta chain sequence. As yet, its antigen is unknown. The data were taken from a study of persistence of HIV-infected CD4 T cells. Study information: Donors were ART-treated; their CMV- and Gag-responding CD4+ T cells were isolated.

Germline CDR1 is SGHRS and CDR2 is YFSETQ. CDR3 length: 19 amino acids. V was cut by 4 bases and J by 4 bases, with 30 bases left in between. General observations from the study: Within sorted populations, more oligoclonal TCRs accompanied more oligoclonal proviruses.

Overlapping HIV-1 Gag 15-mer peptides at 0.85 to 1 ug per peptide per mL were used. Sorted nonresponding memory CD4+ T cells were CD40L-negative, CD69-negative, CD45RO-high. Adults with HIV-1 started suppressive ART while chronically infected. Inclusion required CMV-positive serology and CD4+ counts above 400 cells/uL. The libraries were made with immunoSEQ version 4 in survey mode. Assay used: immunoSEQ multiplex PCR; TCRdb lists only in-frame clones, some missing. The sample lists 30,000 to 35,000 clones, roughly 82% occurring once. The chain combines TRBV5-1 with TRBJ2-7, with D possibly TRBD2 on 7 matching bases. The source material was CD4+ T cells sorted from PBMCs after roughly 18-hour stimulation, sampled from a patient who received antiretroviral therapy. The receptor was derived from an adult woman with HIV who was CMV-seropositive. CDR3 loop: CASSVSGRGGRYREYEQYF. The CDR3 bases are TGCGCCAGCAGCGTGTCGGGTCGCGGGGGCAGGTATCGGGAATACGAGCAGTACTTC. Full variable domain (missing parts from reference TRBV5-1 and TRBJ2-7): KAGVTQTPRYLIKTRGQQVTLSCSPISGHRSVSWYQQTPGQGLQFLFEYFSETQRNKGNFPGRFSGRQFSNSRSEMNVSTLELGDSALYLCASSVSGRGGRYREYEQYFGPGTRLTVT.